These 16 T cell receptor beta chains share one sample of origin, sequenced in a study of T cells in Graves' hyperthyroidism and ophthalmopathy. RNA transcripts gave rise to amplified TCR beta CDR3 regions. Carried out on the TCR CDR3, a first-round RT-PCR used the HTBI primer set. TCRdb ran MiXCR on the multiplex PCR reads and lists one entry per CDR3 protein. The sample consists of a few hundred thousand distinct CDR3 sequences, 15% to 18% of them appearing once. The material sequenced was blood. Receptor source: a woman aged 30 to 39 with Graves' hyperthyroidism.

Of note for this clonotype: Since a much larger clone is just one base distant, this may be a read error. The chain employs TRBV20-1 and TRBJ1-1; D unresolved. The CDR3 has 11 residues. Germline V gives CDR1 DFQATT, CDR2 SNEGSKA (reference sequence). The CDR3 loop reads CSAEDHTKAFF. The CDR3, as DNA: TGCAGTGCGGAGGACCACACTAAAGCTTTCTTT.

This clonotype was recorded at least ten times. V usage is TRBV20-1 and J usage is TRBJ2-1; TRBD2 agrees at 14 bases. Losses at the gene ends were 6 bases for V and 10 bases for J; bases not matched to a gene: 11. CDR1 and CDR2 (germline): DFQATT, SNEGSKA (reference sequence). The CDR3 runs 15 residues. The CDR3 loop reads CSAISGLAGVGEQFF. CDR3 bases: TGCAGTGCCATCTCGGGACTAGCGGGAGTCGGCGAGCAGTTCTTC.

This clonotype was seen a handful of times. The genes are TRBV3-1 and TRBJ1-3; D may be TRBD1 (6 bases). Trimming left V 4 bases short and J 2 bases short, with 12 bases between. CDR1 is LGHDT, CDR2 YNNKEL, per germline (reference sequence). This CDR3 spans 15 amino acids. The CDR3 DNA reads as TGTGCCAGCAGCCTAGAGAGGACAGCTGGAAACACCATATATTTT. Protein sequence: CASSLERTAGNTIYF.

This clonotype was seen only a few times. V and J are TRBV30 and TRBJ2-1; D is perhaps TRBD2 (6 bases). CDR1 is GTSNPN and CDR2 is SVGIG in the germline V gene (reference sequence). The length of the CDR3 is 17 residues. Trimming removed 0 bases at V and 0 bases at J, with 15 bases between. CDR3 nucleotides: TGTGCCTGGAGTGTACGGGGCCGGGGGAGCTCCTACAATGAGCAGTTCTTC. It codes for CAWSVRGRGSSYNEQFF.

The sample holds many counts of this clonotype. The chain carries TRBV28 and TRBJ1-5; D unresolved. Trimming left V 7 bases short and J 4 bases short, with 17 bases between. This CDR3 has 15 amino acids. Germline CDR1 reads MDHEN; CDR2 reads SYDVKM. CDR3 nucleotide sequence: TGTGCCAGCAACCCCTGGGGAGGAGTAAATCAGCCCCAGCATTTT. This encodes CASNPWGGVNQPQHF.

Notes on this clonotype: A much larger clone sits a single nucleotide away, making a read error possible. The rearrangement uses TRBV19 and TRBJ1-1; D gene ambiguous. V lost 3 bases and J lost 1, with 6 bases in between. Germline V gene sequence: CDR1 LNHDA, CDR2 SQIVND (reference sequence). The CDR3 is made up of 13 amino acids. The CDR3 reads CASSMWGNTEAFF. In nucleotides, the CDR3 is TGTGCCAGTAGTATGTGGGGGAACACTGAAGCTTTCTTT.

There are many counts of this clonotype. This sequence joins TRBV20-1 and TRBJ2-5; D is unclear. Deletions cut 3 bases from V and 1 base from J, with 9 bases between. From germline, CDR1 is DFQATT and CDR2 SNEGSKA (reference sequence). The CDR3 length is 13 residues. The CDR3 DNA is TGCAGTGCTAGCCCAGGTTTCCAAGAGACCCAGTACTTC. Translating it yields CSASPGFQETQYF.

In the case of this clonotype: Mismatch with germline at one junction end may stem from a read error. The V gene is TRBV5-6, the J gene TRBJ2-5; 11 nucleotides line up with TRBD2. CDR3 length: 17 amino acids. Germline V CDR1 and CDR2: SGHDT, YYEEEE. For the CDR3, the DNA is TGTGCCAGCGGCTTCTGGACTAGCGGGCTCACTCCAGAGACCCAGTACTTC. Protein: CASGFWTSGLTPETQYF.

This clonotype was found a few times. Its ends do not fully match the called genes, so a read error is possible. V gene TRBV6-2 or TRBV6-3 combines with J gene TRBJ2-4; weak D call: TRBD2 (5 bases). The CDR3 loop spans 14 amino acids. The germline V gene has CDR1 MNHEY and CDR2 SVGEGT. CDR3 in DNA: TGTGCCAGCAGTGACTCAACTAGACGGGGCATTCAGTACTTC. As protein: CASSDSTRRGIQYF.

V and J are TRBV6-1 and TRBJ2-7; 9 bases agree with TRBD1. The germline V gene encodes CDR1 MNHNS and CDR2 SASEGT. The CDR3 has 14 residues. V dropped 9 bases and J dropped 3; count of bases not matched to a gene: 9. The CDR3 nucleotides are TGTGCCAGTAAGTTGGGACAGGGAATCTACGAGCAGTACTTC. Translated, it gives CASKLGQGIYEQYF.

The rearrangement links TRBV18 to TRBJ2-1; perhaps D is TRBD1 or TRBD2 (7 bases each). Germline assignment: CDR1 KGHSH and CDR2 LQKENI. This CDR3 comprises 15 residues. V was pared by 6 bases and J by 8 bases, with 20 bases between. The CDR3 reads CASSYSGPRGDEQFF. The CDR3 DNA reads as TGTGCCAGCTCTTATAGCGGGCCCAGGGGGGATGAGCAGTTCTTC.

J is TRBJ1-2 and V is TRBV20-1; tentative D call: TRBD1 (5 bases). This CDR3 comprises 15 residues. CDR1 is DFQATT and CDR2 is SNEGSKA in the germline V gene (reference sequence). Between the trimmed V and J ends, which lost 0 bases and 4 bases, there was a span of 15 bases. DNA for the CDR3: TGCAGTGCTAGAGAATGGGAGGGGCCGGGCTATGGCTACACCTTC. Translated, it gives CSAREWEGPGYGYTF.

This clonotype was counted between two and nine times. This chain uses TRBV20-1 with TRBJ1-2; D unclear. Trimming removed 1 base from V and 7 bases from J, with 4 bases in between. Germline V gene data show CDR1 as DFQATT and CDR2 as SNEGSKA (reference sequence). The CDR3 is 10 amino acids. Here the CDR3 DNA reads TGCAGTGCTAGAGTCTTTGGCTACACCTTC. Residues: CSARVFGYTF.

At least ten counts were recorded for this clonotype. This chain uses TRBV11-2 with TRBJ1-4, with 9 nucleotides matching TRBD1. CDR1 and CDR2 (germline): SGHAT, FQNNGV. V shed 5 bases and J 5 bases; nucleotides not matched to a gene: 6. The CDR3 covers 15 residues. The CDR3 DNA reads TGTGCCAGCAGCCCACGGACAGGGGCGAATGAAAAACTGTTTTTT. Translating gives CASSPRTGANEKLFF.

This clonotype was observed a handful of times. The chain combines TRBV10-2 with TRBJ2-7; D is possibly TRBD1 (5 bases). CDR1 WSHSY and CDR2 SAAADI come from the germline V gene. V was trimmed by 7 bases and J by 1 base, leaving 11 bases between them. This CDR3 is built from 13 residues. The CDR3 nucleotides read TGCGCCAGCAATGAACAGGTGTCCTACGAGCAGTACTTC. Translated: CASNEQVSYEQYF.

In its sample, this clonotype was seen a few times. The V call is TRBV9, the J call TRBJ1-1; a weak D match, TRBD1 (5 bases). The germline CDR1 and CDR2 sequences are SGDLS and YYNGEE. Deletions cut 3 bases from V and 5 bases from J, with 14 bases between. The CDR3 consists of 14 residues. The DNA of the CDR3 is TGTGCCAGCAGCGGACGGAGGGGTGAAACTGAAGCTTTCTTT. Translating gives CASSGRRGETEAFF.